Reported below is one T cell receptor (beta chain). Its antigen is as yet unknown. The method was immunoSEQ multiplex PCR; TCRdb's version includes in-frame clones alone and lacks a portion of them. The table includes about 33,000 clones, roughly nine tenths detected once. Time point indicated: new active TB diagnosis, blood taken before or within 7 days of starting treatment. Tuberculosis was confirmed by positive sputum smear and/or M. tuberculosis culture. With 4 bases removed from V and 7 bases from J, the gap between germline ends came to 4 bases. The CDR3 contains 10 residues. Germline assignment: CDR1 SNHLY and CDR2 FYNNEI. This sample was included in a study of T cells in tuberculosis. General study results and limits: GMM-specific TCRs were nearer to active tuberculosis alpha repertoires, suggesting expansion. Active tuberculosis patients had shorter CDR3-alpha; the beta difference was nonsignificant.

This receptor was taken from an adult with tuberculosis. Some clones in this sample may be carry-over from other donors' samples. The rearrangement uses TRBV2 and TRBJ2-5; D gene unclear. The sequencing here drew on PBMCs, taken at tuberculosis diagnosis. The CDR3 DNA reads TGTGCCAGCAGTGGTCGGACCCAGTACTTC. Protein: CASSGRTQYF.